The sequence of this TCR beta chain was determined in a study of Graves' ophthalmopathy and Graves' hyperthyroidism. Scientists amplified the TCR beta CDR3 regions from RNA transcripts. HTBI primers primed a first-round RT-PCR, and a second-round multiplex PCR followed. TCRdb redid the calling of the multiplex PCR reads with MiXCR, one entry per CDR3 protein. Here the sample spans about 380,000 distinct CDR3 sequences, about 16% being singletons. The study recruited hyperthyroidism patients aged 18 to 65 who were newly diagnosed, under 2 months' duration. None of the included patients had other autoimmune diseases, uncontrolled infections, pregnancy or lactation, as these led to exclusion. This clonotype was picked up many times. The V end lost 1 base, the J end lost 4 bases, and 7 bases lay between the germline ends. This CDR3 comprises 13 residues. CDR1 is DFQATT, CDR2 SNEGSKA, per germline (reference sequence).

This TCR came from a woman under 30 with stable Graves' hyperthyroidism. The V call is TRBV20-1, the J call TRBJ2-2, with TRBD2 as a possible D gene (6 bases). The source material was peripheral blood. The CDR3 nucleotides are TGCAGTGCTAGAGCGGGACTCACCGGGGAGCTGTTTTTT. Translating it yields CSARAGLTGELFF.